Following are 10 T cell receptor beta chains from one sample sequenced in a study of T-cell memory formation after mild COVID-19. MiXCR, applied by TCRdb to the 5' RACE reads, yields one record per CDR3 protein. This sample has about 320,000 distinct CDR3 sequences; 14% occur once, and the top ten carry under 25%. Sequencing used PBMCs or a T cell subset sorted from them (not recorded which). These receptor sequences come from a man aged 18 to 35 who had mild COVID-19 (a few samples of this study predate the infection). Cell type and time point are not known.

There are a few counts of this clonotype. The chain has TRBV7-9 and TRBJ2-3, with 13 bases that match TRBD2. Germline assignment: CDR1 SEHNR and CDR2 FQNEAQ (reference sequence). The CDR3 runs 17 residues. Trimming removed 5 bases from V and 4 bases from J; junction bases left unmatched: 9. The CDR3 loop reads CASSPVTSGGPPDTQYF. CDR3 bases: TGTGCCAGCAGCCCTGTGACTAGCGGGGGGCCCCCAGATACGCAGTATTTT.

This clonotype has a handful of counts. V and J are TRBV5-1 and TRBJ2-7; D might be TRBD1 or TRBD2, each matching 6 bases. The germline gives CDR1 SGHRS, CDR2 YFSETQ. V was shortened by 4 bases and J by 7 bases, with 18 bases between the two germline ends. The CDR3 sequence is 14 residues long. The CDR3 DNA follows: TGCGCCAGCAGCCCGGGGGCCCCAATGGGGGAGCAGTACTTC. Translating it yields CASSPGAPMGEQYF.

This chain links TRBV4-3 with TRBJ1-4, with D maybe TRBD1 (5 bases). V lost 3 bases and J 6 bases, leaving 11 bases between the germline ends. The CDR3 covers 14 residues. Looked up from germline, CDR1 is LGHNA and CDR2 is YSLEER. CDR3 region: CASSHSGGDEKLFF. Written as DNA, the CDR3 is TGCGCCAGCAGCCACTCTGGGGGGGATGAAAAACTGTTTTTT.

This sequence joins TRBV5-1 and TRBJ2-7; a weak D match, TRBD2 (5 bases). Between the trimmed V and J ends, which lost 0 bases and 1 base, there was a span of 8 bases. Germline V gene sequence: CDR1 SGHRS, CDR2 YFSETQ. The CDR3 runs 14 residues. CDR3 loop: CASSLEAASYEQYF. For the CDR3, the DNA is TGCGCCAGCAGCTTGGAAGCGGCTTCCTACGAGCAGTACTTC.

The sample holds a few counts of this clonotype. J is TRBJ2-1 and V is TRBV7-3; a weak D match, TRBD2 (5 bases). V was shortened by 4 bases and J by 7 bases, with 14 bases between the two germline ends. This CDR3 is 14 amino acids long. Germline CDR1 and CDR2: SGHTA and FQGTGA. This chain's CDR3 is CASSSTDLFNEQFF. The CDR3 nucleotides read TGTGCCAGCAGCTCAACGGACTTGTTTAATGAGCAGTTCTTC.

This clonotype was counted many times. The V call is TRBV7-2, the J call TRBJ1-1; 9 bases fit TRBD1. The CDR3 extends over 15 amino acids. Losses at the gene ends were 5 bases for V and 1 base for J; bases not matched to a gene: 5. Germline V gene lookup returns CDR1 SGHTA and CDR2 FQGNSA. Here the CDR3 DNA reads TGTGCCAGCAGCCCGGGGACAGGGAGGAACACTGAAGCTTTCTTT. Protein: CASSPGTGRNTEAFF.

The chain employs TRBV3-1 and TRBJ2-3, with D hard to call. V lost 4 bases, J lost 2 bases, and 10 bases lay in between. CDR1 and CDR2 (germline): LGHDT, YNNKEL (reference sequence). CDR3 length: 14 amino acids. The CDR3 nucleotides are TGTGCCAGCAGCCTAGCAATTTACACAGATACGCAGTATTTT. It specifies CASSLAIYTDTQYF.

This clonotype was detected a few times. This chain links TRBV29-1 with TRBJ1-5; 12 nucleotides line up with TRBD1. Looked up from germline, CDR1 is SQVTM and CDR2 is ANQGSEA. The CDR3 covers 14 residues. After removal of 6 bases from V and 5 bases from J, the junction contained 5 bases not matched to a gene. The CDR3 DNA reads as TGCAGCGTGGGACAGGGGGCCCGAGATCAGCCCCAGCATTTT. As protein: CSVGQGARDQPQHF. Drawing the rest from reference TRBV29-1 and TRBJ1-5, the complete variable domain is SAVISQKPSRDICQRGTSLTIQCQVDSQVTMMFWYRQQPGQSLTLIATANQGSEATYESGFVIDKFPISRPNLTFSTLTVSNMSPEDSSIYLCSVGQGARDQPQHFGDGTRLSIL.

As for this clonotype: A much larger clone sits a single nucleotide away, making a read error possible. This chain uses TRBV7-2 with TRBJ2-3; the D is unclear. The germline gives CDR1 SGHTA, CDR2 FQGNSA. This CDR3 contains 11 residues. CDR3: CASSRRDTKYF. DNA for the CDR3: TGTGCCAGCAGCCGTAGAGATACGAAGTATTTT.

This clonotype was observed a handful of times. The CDR3 sequence: CASSQVIGGMVEPLHF. In DNA form, the CDR3 reads TGCGCCAGCAGCCAAGTTATTGGGGGCATGGTTGAACCCCTCCACTTT. The J gene is TRBJ1-6, the V gene TRBV4-1, with a possible D match to TRBD1 (6 bases). This CDR3 has 16 amino acids. Between the trimmed V and J ends, which lost 1 base and 12 bases, there was a span of 19 bases. CDR1 is MGHRA and CDR2 is YSYEKL in the germline V gene.